Below, 6 T cell receptor beta chains from the same sample are listed, as sequenced in a study of T cell responses to AZD1222 COVID-19 vaccine (dated by TCRdb to the early 2020s). Libraries were built with the immunoSEQ multiplex PCR assay. Sourced from immuneACCESS, this table was stored by TCRdb with only in-frame sequences that have V and J called. A share of the clones is absent; for the studies checked, an unresolved V gene accounts for under half, and the remainder has no known explanation. This sample gives fewer than 120,000 clones in total; roughly four fifths of them show up just once. Of the sample, about 4.6% falls within the top ten clones. In light of the paper, this sample's time point label describes: baseline before first vaccination. The source was peripheral blood, collected on day 0 of AZD1222 vaccination. The receptors originated from an adult in good health.

The chain links TRBV19 to TRBJ1-1, with TRBD1 matching 8 bases. Germline trimming cut 3 bases from V and 5 bases from J; bases unmatched to any gene: 11. Germline V gene lookup returns CDR1 LNHDA and CDR2 SQIVND (reference sequence). CDR3 length: 16 amino acids. The CDR3 region has the DNA TGTGCCAGTAGTATCGTCCAGGGGGCGCGGGGGACTGAAGCTTTCTTT. Protein sequence: CASSIVQGARGTEAFF.

V gene TRBV19 combines with J gene TRBJ1-4; 7 bases match TRBD1. The CDR3 consists of 15 residues. V was pared by 7 bases and J by 6 bases, with 11 bases of the junction left unmatched. CDR1 is LNHDA and CDR2 is SQIVND in the germline V gene (reference sequence). CDR3 in amino acids: CASMGSRTGDEKLFF. The CDR3, as DNA: TGTGCCAGTATGGGGAGTAGGACAGGCGATGAAAAACTGTTTTTT. Full variable domain (missing parts from reference TRBV19 and TRBJ1-4): DGGITQSPKYLFRKEGQNVTLSCEQNLNHDAMYWYRQDPGQGLRLIYYSQIVNDFQKGDIAEGYSVSREKKESFPLTVTSAQKNPTAFYLCASMGSRTGDEKLFFGSGTQLSVL.

The J gene is TRBJ2-5, the V gene TRBV9; TRBD2 matches 9 bases. This CDR3 is 19 amino acids long. The germline V gene has CDR1 SGDLS and CDR2 YYNGEE. The J segment lost 3 bases and the V segment lost 0 bases, leaving 15 bases of the junction unmatched. CDR3 residues: CASSVDSPTLAGSEETQYF. For the CDR3, the DNA is TGTGCCAGCAGCGTAGATAGTCCTACTCTAGCGGGAAGCGAAGAGACCCAGTACTTC.

The genes are TRBV28 and TRBJ2-7; TRBD1 might be the D (6 bases). In germline, CDR1 is MDHEN, CDR2 SYDVKM. Deletions cut 2 bases from V and 1 base from J, with 9 bases between. CDR3 length: 14 residues. The CDR3 nucleotides are TGTGCCAGCAGTTTAGTGGGGGCATCCTACGAGCAGTACTTC. Residues: CASSLVGASYEQYF.

The gene calls are TRBV6-2 or TRBV6-3 and TRBJ2-7; 7 bases line up with TRBD1. The germline V gene has CDR1 MNHEY and CDR2 SVGEGT. CDR3 length equals 15 residues. The trim removed 3 bases at V and 3 bases at J, leaving 8 bases unmatched. As DNA, the CDR3 is TGTGCCAGCAGTTATTTGGGACAGAACCACTACGAGCAGTACTTC. It specifies CASSYLGQNHYEQYF.

This chain links TRBV5-1 with TRBJ1-6; no definite D call. Between the trimmed V and J ends, which lost 1 base and 5 bases, there was a span of 7 bases. The CDR3 runs 14 residues. Germline-derived CDR1 and CDR2 are SGHRS and YFSETQ. CDR3 sequence reads: CASSLRTDNSPLHF. In DNA, the CDR3 is TGCGCCAGCAGCTTGAGAACGGATAATTCACCCCTCCACTTT.